This T cell receptor beta chain was retrieved from a study of response to subunit inactivated influenza vaccine. TCRdb called the RT-PCR reads again in MiXCR, with one record for every CDR3 protein. The table shows around 520,000 distinct CDR3 sequences, with 12% occurring only once. This clonotype was seen a handful of times. This CDR3 has 12 amino acids. The germline V gene encodes CDR1 DFQATT and CDR2 SNEGSKA (reference sequence). Trimming left V 2 bases short and J 7 bases short, with 12 bases between. This sequence was found in a man over 45 who received an inactivated influenza vaccine. This rearrangement joins TRBV20-1 to TRBJ2-7, with D uncertain. The sample here was PBMCs from blood, taken on the day of vaccination. CDR3 DNA: TGCAGTGCTAGACTGCTTCAGACAGAGCAGTACTTC. Protein sequence: CSARLLQTEQYF.